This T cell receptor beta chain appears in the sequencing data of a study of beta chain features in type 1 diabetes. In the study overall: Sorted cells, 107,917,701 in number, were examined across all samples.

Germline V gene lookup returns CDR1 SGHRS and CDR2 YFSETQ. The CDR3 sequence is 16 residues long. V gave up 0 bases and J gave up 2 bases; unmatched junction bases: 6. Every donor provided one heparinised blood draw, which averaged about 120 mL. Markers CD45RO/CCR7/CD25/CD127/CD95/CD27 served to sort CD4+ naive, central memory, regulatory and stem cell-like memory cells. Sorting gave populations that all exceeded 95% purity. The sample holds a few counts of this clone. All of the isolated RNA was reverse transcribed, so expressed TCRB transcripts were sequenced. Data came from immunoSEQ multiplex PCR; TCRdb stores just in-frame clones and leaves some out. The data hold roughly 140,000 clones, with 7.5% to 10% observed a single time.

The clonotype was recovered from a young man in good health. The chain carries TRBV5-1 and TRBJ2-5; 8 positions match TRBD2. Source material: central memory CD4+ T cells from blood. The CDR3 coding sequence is TGCGCCAGCAGCTTGGGGCCTAGCGGGCCACAAGAGACCCAGTACTTC. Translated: CASSLGPSGPQETQYF. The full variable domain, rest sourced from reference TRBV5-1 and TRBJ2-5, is KAGVTQTPRYLIKTRGQQVTLSCSPISGHRSVSWYQQTPGQGLQFLFEYFSETQRNKGNFPGRFSGRQFSNSRSEMNVSTLELGDSALYLCASSLGPSGPQETQYFGPGTRLLVL.